This T cell receptor beta chain was identified in a study of blood T cells in healthy people across ages. Study-wide points: Investigators treated diversity estimates from one million T cells as underestimates.

Combining a sample-barcoded 5' primer with a J-beta primer mix, a second PCR ran for about 6 to 12 cycles. MiXCR, applied by TCRdb to the 5' RACE reads, yields one record per CDR3 protein. In the table there are 710,000 or so distinct CDR3 sequences, about 30% of which are singletons. CDR1 and CDR2 (germline): LGHNT, FRNRAP. Trimming stripped 1 base from V and 1 base from J, with 11 bases between. CDR3 length: 16 amino acids. The sample holds many counts of this clonotype. The antigen is unknown. The genes are TRBV12-5 and TRBJ2-4; a possible D gene is TRBD2 (6 bases). Sequences were obtained from blood. The receptor was derived from an elderly woman in good health. CDR3: CASGLAPAGAKNIQYF. Written as DNA, the CDR3 is TGTGCTAGTGGTTTGGCCCCGGCGGGGGCCAAAAACATTCAGTACTTC.